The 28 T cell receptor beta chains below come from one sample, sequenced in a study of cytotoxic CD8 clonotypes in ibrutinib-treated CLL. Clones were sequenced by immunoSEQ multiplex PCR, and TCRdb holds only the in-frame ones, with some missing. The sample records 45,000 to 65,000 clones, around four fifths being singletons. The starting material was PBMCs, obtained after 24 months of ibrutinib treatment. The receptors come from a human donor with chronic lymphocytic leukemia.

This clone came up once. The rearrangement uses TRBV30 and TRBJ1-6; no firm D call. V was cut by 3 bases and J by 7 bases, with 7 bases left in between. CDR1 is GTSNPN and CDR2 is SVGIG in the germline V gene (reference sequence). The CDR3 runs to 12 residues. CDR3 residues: CAWRSDNSPLHF. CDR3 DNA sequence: TGTGCCTGGAGGTCGGACAATTCACCCCTCCACTTT.

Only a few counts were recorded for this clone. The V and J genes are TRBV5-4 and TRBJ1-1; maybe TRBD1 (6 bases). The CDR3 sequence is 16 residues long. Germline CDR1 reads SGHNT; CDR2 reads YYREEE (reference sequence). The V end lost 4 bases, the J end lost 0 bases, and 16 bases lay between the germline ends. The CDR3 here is CASSRVRGAMNTEAFF. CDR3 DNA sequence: TGTGCCAGCAGCCGGGTCAGGGGCGCTATGAACACTGAAGCTTTCTTT.

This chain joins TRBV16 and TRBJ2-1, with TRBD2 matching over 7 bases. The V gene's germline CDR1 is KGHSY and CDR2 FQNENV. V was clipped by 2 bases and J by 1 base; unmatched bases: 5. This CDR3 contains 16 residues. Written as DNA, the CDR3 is TGTGCCAGCAGCCAACGCGGGAGTGGTTCCTACAATGAGCAGTTCTTC. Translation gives CASSQRGSGSYNEQFF.

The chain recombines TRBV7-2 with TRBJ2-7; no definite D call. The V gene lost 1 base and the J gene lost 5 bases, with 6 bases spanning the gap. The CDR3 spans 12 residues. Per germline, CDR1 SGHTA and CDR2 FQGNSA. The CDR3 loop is CASSLDFHEQYF. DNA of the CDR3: TGTGCCAGCAGCTTAGATTTCCACGAGCAGTACTTC.

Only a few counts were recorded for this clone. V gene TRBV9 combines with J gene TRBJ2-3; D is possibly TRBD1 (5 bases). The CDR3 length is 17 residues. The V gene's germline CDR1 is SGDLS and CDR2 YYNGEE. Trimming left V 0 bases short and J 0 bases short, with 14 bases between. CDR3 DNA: TGTGCCAGCAGCGTAGCTTGGGGCCGTGCTAGCACAGATACGCAGTATTTT. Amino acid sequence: CASSVAWGRASTDTQYF. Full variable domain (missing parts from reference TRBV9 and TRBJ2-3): DSGVTQTPKHLITATGQRVTLRCSPRSGDLSVYWYQQSLDQGLQFLIQYYNGEERAKGNILERFSAQQFPDLHSELNLSSLELGDSALYFCASSVAWGRASTDTQYFGPGTRLTVL.

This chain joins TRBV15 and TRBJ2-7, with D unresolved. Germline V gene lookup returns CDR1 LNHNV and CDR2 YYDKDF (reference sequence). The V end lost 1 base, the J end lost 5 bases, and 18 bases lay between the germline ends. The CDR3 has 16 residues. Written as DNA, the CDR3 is TGTGCCACCAGCAGAGTAGTGGGCTCAAATGTCCACGAGCAGTACTTC. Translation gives CATSRVVGSNVHEQYF. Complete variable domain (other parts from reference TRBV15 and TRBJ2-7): DAMVIQNPRYQVTQFGKPVTLSCSQTLNHNVMYWYQQKSSQAPKLLFHYYDKDFNNEADTPDNFQSRRPNTSFCFLDIRSPGLGDTAMYLCATSRVVGSNVHEQYFGPGTRLTVT.

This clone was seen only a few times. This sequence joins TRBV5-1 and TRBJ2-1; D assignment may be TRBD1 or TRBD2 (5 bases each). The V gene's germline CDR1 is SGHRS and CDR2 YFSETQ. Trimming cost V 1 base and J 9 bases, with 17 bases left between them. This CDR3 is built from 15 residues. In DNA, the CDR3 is TGCGCCAGCAGCTTGTGGGAAGGGGCCGAGGGTGAGCAGTTCTTC. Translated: CASSLWEGAEGEQFF. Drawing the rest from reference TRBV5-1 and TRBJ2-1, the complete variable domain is KAGVTQTPRYLIKTRGQQVTLSCSPISGHRSVSWYQQTPGQGLQFLFEYFSETQRNKGNFPGRFSGRQFSNSRSEMNVSTLELGDSALYLCASSLWEGAEGEQFFGPGTRLTVL.

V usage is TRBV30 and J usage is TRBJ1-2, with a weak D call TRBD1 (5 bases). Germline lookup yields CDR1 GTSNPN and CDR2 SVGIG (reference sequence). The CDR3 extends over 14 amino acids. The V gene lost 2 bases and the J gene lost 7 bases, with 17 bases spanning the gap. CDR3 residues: CAWSPNQGVVGYTF. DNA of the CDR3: TGTGCCTGGAGTCCCAACCAGGGAGTCGTTGGCTACACCTTC.

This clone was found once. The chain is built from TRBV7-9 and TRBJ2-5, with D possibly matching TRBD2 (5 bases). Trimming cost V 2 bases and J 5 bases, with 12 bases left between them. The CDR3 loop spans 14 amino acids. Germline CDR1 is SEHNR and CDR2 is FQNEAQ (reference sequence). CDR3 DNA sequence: TGTGCCAGCAGCTTATTCGGGGATCGGGAGACCCAGTACTTC. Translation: CASSLFGDRETQYF.

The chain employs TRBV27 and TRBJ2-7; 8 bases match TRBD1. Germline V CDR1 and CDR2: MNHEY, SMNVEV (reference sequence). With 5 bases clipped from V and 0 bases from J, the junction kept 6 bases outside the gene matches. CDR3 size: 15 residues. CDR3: CASSGTGTGSYEQYF. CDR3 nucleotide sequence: TGTGCCAGCAGTGGGACCGGGACAGGCTCCTACGAGCAGTACTTC.

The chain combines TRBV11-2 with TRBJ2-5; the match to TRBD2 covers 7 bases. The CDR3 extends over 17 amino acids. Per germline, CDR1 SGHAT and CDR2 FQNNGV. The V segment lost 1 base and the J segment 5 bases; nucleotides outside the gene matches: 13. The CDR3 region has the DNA TGTGCCAGCAGCTTAGTACCTAGCGGAGCCACCGGGGAGACCCAGTACTTC. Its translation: CASSLVPSGATGETQYF.

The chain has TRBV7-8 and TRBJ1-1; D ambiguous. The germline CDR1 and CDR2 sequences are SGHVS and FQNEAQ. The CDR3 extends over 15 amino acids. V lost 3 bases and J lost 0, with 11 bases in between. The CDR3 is CASSFSSRMNTEAFF. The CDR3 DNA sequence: TGTGCCAGCAGCTTTTCCAGCCGGATGAACACTGAAGCTTTCTTT.

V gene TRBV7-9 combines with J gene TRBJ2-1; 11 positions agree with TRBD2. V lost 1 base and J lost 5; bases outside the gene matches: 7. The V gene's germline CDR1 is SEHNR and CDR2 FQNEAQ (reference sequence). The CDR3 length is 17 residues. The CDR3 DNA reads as TGTGCCAGCAGCTTAGAGGGGTGGGGACTAGCGGACAATGAGCAGTTCTTC. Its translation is CASSLEGWGLADNEQFF.

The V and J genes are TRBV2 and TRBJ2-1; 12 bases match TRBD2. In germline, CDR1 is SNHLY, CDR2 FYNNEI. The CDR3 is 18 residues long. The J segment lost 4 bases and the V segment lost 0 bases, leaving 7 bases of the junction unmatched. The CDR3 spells CASSEAAGLAGLYNEQFF. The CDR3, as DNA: TGTGCCAGCAGTGAAGCTGCAGGACTAGCGGGACTTTACAATGAGCAGTTCTTC. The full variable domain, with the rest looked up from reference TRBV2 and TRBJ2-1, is EPEVTQTPSHQVTQMGQEVILRCVPISNHLYFYWYRQILGQKVEFLVSFYNNEISEKSEIFDDQFSVERPDGSNFTLKIRSTKLEDSAMYFCASSEAAGLAGLYNEQFFGPGTRLTVL.

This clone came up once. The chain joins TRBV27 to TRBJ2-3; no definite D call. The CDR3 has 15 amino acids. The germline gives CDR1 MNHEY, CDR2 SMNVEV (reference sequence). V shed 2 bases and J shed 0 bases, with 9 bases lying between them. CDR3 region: CASSLRQISTDTQYF. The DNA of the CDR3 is TGTGCCAGCAGTTTAAGACAAATTAGCACAGATACGCAGTATTTT.

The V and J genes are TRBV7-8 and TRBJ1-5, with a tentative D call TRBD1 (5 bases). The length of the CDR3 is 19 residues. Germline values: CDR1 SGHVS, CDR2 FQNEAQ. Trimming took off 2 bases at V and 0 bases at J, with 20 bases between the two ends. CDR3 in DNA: TGTGCCAGCAGCTTAAGGGCGACAGTCCGCACTAATAGCAATCAGCCCCAGCATTTT. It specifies CASSLRATVRTNSNQPQHF.

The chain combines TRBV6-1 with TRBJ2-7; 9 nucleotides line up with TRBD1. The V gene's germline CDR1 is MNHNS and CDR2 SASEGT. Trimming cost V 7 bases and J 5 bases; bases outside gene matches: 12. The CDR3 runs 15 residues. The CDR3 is CASILQGASGNEQYF. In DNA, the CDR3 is TGTGCCAGCATTTTACAGGGGGCGTCGGGTAACGAGCAGTACTTC.

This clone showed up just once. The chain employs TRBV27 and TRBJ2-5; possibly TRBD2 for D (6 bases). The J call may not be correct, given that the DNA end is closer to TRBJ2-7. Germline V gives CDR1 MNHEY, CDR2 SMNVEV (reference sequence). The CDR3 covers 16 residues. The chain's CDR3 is CASSKTSGTFSYEQYF. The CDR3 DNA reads TGTGCCAGCAGTAAAACTTCCGGGACTTTCTCCTACGAGCAGTACTTC.

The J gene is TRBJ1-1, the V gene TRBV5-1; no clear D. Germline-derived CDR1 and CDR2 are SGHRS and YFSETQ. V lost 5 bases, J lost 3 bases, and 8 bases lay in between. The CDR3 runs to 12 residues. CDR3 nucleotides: TGCGCCAGCAGGATCCTGGACACTGAAGCTTTCTTT. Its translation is CASRILDTEAFF.

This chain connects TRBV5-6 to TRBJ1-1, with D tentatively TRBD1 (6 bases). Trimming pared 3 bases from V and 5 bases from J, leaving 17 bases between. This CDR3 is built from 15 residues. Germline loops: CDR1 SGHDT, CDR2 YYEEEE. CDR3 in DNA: TGTGCCAGCAGCTCGGCAGGGGAGATTGGAACTGAAGCTTTCTTT. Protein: CASSSAGEIGTEAFF.

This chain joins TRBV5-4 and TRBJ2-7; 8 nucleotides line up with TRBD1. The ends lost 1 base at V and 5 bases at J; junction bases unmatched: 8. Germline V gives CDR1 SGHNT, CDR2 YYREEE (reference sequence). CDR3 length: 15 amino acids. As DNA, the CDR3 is TGTGCCAGCAGCTTGCCACAGGGGGATCTCGACGAGCAGTACTTC. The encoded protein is CASSLPQGDLDEQYF.

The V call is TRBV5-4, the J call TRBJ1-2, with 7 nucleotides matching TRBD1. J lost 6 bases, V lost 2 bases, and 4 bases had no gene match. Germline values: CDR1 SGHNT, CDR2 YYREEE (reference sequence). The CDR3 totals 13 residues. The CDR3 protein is CASSFNRGNGYTF. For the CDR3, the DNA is TGTGCCAGCAGCTTTAACAGGGGAAATGGCTACACCTTC.

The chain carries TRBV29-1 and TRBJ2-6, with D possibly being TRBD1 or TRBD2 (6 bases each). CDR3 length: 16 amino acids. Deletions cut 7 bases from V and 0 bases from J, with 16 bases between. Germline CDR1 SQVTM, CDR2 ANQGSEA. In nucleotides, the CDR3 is TGCAGCGCCGCCGGGGGCTCCCACTCTGGGGCCAACGTCCTGACTTTC. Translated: CSAAGGSHSGANVLTF.

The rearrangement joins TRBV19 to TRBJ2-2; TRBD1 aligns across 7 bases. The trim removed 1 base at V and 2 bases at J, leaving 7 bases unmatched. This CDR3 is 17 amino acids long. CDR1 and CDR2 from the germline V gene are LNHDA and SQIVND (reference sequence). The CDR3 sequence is CASSIGTGELNTGELFF. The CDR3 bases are TGTGCCAGTAGTATAGGTACAGGGGAACTCAACACCGGGGAGCTGTTTTTT. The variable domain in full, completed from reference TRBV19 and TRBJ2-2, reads DGGITQSPKYLFRKEGQNVTLSCEQNLNHDAMYWYRQDPGQGLRLIYYSQIVNDFQKGDIAEGYSVSREKKESFPLTVTSAQKNPTAFYLCASSIGTGELNTGELFFGEGSRLTVL.

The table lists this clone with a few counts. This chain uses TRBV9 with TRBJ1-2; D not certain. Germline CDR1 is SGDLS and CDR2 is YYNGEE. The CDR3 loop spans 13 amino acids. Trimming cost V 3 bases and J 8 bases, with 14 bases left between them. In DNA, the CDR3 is TGTGCCAGCAGCGGCTCGACGGACGGGGGCTACACCTTC. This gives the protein CASSGSTDGGYTF.

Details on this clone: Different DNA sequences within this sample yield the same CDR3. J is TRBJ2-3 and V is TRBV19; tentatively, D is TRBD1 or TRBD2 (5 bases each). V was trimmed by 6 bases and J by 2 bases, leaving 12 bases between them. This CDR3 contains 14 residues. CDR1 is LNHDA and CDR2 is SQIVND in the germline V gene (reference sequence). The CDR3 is CASSLGTATDTQYF. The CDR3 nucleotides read TGTGCCAGTAGCCTAGGGACGGCCACAGATACGCAGTATTTT.

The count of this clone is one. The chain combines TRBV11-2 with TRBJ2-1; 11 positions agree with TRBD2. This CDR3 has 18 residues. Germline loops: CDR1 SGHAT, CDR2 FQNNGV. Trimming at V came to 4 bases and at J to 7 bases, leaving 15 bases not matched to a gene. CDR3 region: CASSSFRTTSGVTNEQFF. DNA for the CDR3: TGTGCCAGCAGCTCGTTTCGGACGACTAGCGGGGTGACTAATGAGCAGTTCTTC.

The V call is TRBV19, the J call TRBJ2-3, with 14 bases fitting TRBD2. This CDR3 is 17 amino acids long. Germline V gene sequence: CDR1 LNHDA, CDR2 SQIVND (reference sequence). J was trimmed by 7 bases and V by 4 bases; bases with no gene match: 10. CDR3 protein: CASSTETSGRARYTQYF. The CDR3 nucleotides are TGTGCCAGTAGTACCGAGACTAGCGGGAGGGCCCGATATACGCAGTATTTT.